The clone carrying this TCR delta chain has ten or more counts. The sample is drawn from a study of γδ T cells in repeated Plasmodium falciparum infection. The germline CDR1 and CDR2 sequences are TSWWSYY and QGS. V lost 1 base and J lost 0, with 18 bases in between. The CDR3 runs to 18 residues. TCRdb re-called the multiplex PCR reads through CATT. The sample lists around 89,000 delta-chain clones; about 1.5% were seen once. Gammadelta T cells were flow-sorted from PBMC into Vgamma9/Vdelta2+ and Vdelta2-negative populations for bulk analysis. This chain uses TRDV1 with TRDJ1; tentatively, D is TRDD2 or TRDD3 (5 bases each). This TCR was recovered from a pool of human donors (malaria-infected and uninfected, not separated). The sample comprised gamma-delta T cells from blood. This chain's CDR3 is CALGEPYPGIQYTDKLIF. The CDR3 bases are TGTGCTCTTGGGGAACCCTACCCCGGGATCCAGTACACCGATAAACTCATCTTT.